These T cell receptor beta chains were read from a single sample in a study of T cells in Graves' hyperthyroidism and ophthalmopathy. MiXCR was run by TCRdb on the multiplex PCR reads, yielding one entry per CDR3 protein. The sample lists 370,000 or so distinct CDR3 sequences; roughly 25% were seen once. Sequenced material: blood. These receptor sequences come from a man aged 45-65 years with Graves' hyperthyroidism. The CDR3 runs from the conserved cysteine through the conserved F or W. The D gene is left open where the match is weak. A clone size is listed for some rows: how often the clone was seen (once, few, many), or a class if it is expanded.

v_call,j_call,clone_size,d_call,cdr3_aa,cdr3_nt
TRBV27,TRBJ1-5,NA,NA,CATALSNQPQHF,TGTGCCACAGCTCTTAGCAATCAGCCCCAGCATTTT
TRBV6-2/TRBV6-3,TRBJ2-5,NA,NA,CASTRDRGTQYF,TGTGCCAGCACTCGAGACAGAGGGACTCAGTACTTC
TRBV24-1,TRBJ2-3,few,TRBD2,CATSDTSGADTQYF,TGTGCCACCAGTGACACTAGCGGCGCAGATACGCAGTATTTT
TRBV20-1,TRBJ1-3,NA,NA,CSAQRGDTIYF,TGCAGTGCCCAGAGAGGGGACACCATATATTTT
TRBV11-3,TRBJ2-5,NA,TRBD2,CASSHNPGRRAGGLETQYF,TGTGCCAGCAGCCATAACCCAGGGAGGCGAGCGGGAGGGCTAGAGACCCAGTACTTC
TRBV20-1,TRBJ2-3,many,TRBD2,CSARGSTAGVTDTQYF,TGCAGTGCTAGAGGATCGACAGCGGGAGTCACAGATACGCAGTATTTT
TRBV10-1,TRBJ2-2,NA,NA,CASTASGTGELFF,TGCGCCAGCACCGCCTCGGGGACCGGGGAGCTGTTTTTT
TRBV7-3,TRBJ2-1,many,TRBD2,CASSHGLAGAGDEQFF,TGTGCCAGCAGCCACGGACTAGCGGGAGCGGGGGATGAGCAGTTCTTC
TRBV12-3/TRBV12-4,TRBJ1-2,many,NA,CASSLGQGNYGYTF,TGTGCCAGCAGTTTAGGGCAGGGGAACTATGGCTACACCTTC
TRBV20-1,TRBJ2-7,few,TRBD1,CSAARTGTYEQYF,TGCAGTGCTGCTCGGACAGGGACCTACGAGCAGTACTTC
TRBV6-5,TRBJ2-1,NA,TRBD2,CASTGTSGRPTFYNEQFF,TGTGCCAGCACCGGGACTAGCGGGAGACCTACCTTCTACAATGAGCAGTTCTTC
TRBV12-3/TRBV12-4,TRBJ2-5,NA,TRBD1,CASSPGGSGGPRETQYF,TGTGCCAGCAGTCCAGGGGGGTCAGGGGGCCCCAGGGAGACCCAGTACTTC
TRBV7-3,TRBJ2-1,NA,TRBD2,CASSLIAGDYNEQFF,TGTGCCAGCAGCTTGATAGCGGGAGATTACAATGAGCAGTTCTTC
TRBV6-2/TRBV6-3,TRBJ1-1,NA,TRBD1,CASSSQTGEYTEAFF,TGTGCCAGCAGTTCCCAGACAGGGGAGTATACTGAAGCTTTCTTT
TRBV7-9,TRBJ2-7,few,NA,CASSLYSQDEQYF,TGTGCCAGCAGCTTATATTCGCAGGACGAGCAGTACTTC
TRBV27,TRBJ1-5,NA,NA,CAVSFAPGQPQHF,TGTGCCGTTTCTTTTGCCCCCGGCCAGCCCCAGCATTTT
TRBV15,TRBJ2-3,few,NA,CATAGSSTDTQYF,TGTGCCACCGCCGGGAGTAGCACAGATACGCAGTATTTT
TRBV11-2,TRBJ2-2,NA,TRBD2,CASSFDSGTTGELFF,TGTGCCAGCAGCTTCGATAGCGGGACCACCGGGGAGCTGTTTTTT
TRBV7-9,TRBJ2-5,few,TRBD2,CASSLSFRGEETQYF,TGTGCCAGCAGCTTATCTTTTCGGGGGGAGGAGACCCAGTACTTC
TRBV19,TRBJ2-1,NA,TRBD2,CASSLLSGSPLNEQFF,TGTGCCAGTAGTTTGCTTAGCGGGAGCCCTTTGAATGAGCAGTTCTTC
TRBV7-3,TRBJ2-1,NA,NA,CASSQGGAGDNEQFF,TGTGCCAGCAGCCAAGGGGGGGCCGGGGACAATGAGCAGTTCTTC
TRBV20-1,TRBJ2-3,NA,TRBD1,CSASGTELSDTQYF,TGCAGTGCTAGTGGGACAGAGTTGTCGGATACGCAGTATTTT
TRBV3-1,TRBJ2-7,many,NA,CASSQDLYEQYF,TGTGCCAGCAGCCAAGATCTCTACGAGCAGTACTTC
TRBV5-1,TRBJ2-1,NA,NA,CASSSFTGPSASYNEQFF,TGCGCCAGCAGCTCTTTTACAGGCCCCTCCGCCTCCTACAATGAGCAGTTCTTC
TRBV18,TRBJ2-2,NA,NA,CASSPLTYTGELFF,TGTGCCAGCTCACCTTTGACGTACACCGGGGAGCTGTTTTTT
TRBV11-2,TRBJ2-3,many,NA,CASSLALAPDTQYF,TGTGCCAGCAGCTTAGCATTGGCCCCAGATACGCAGTATTTT
TRBV11-2,TRBJ2-7,many,NA,CASSPLGSVGEQYF,TGTGCCAGCAGCCCCCTGGGGAGCGTGGGGGAGCAGTACTTC
TRBV11-2,TRBJ2-3,few,TRBD1,CASSPLLSTGGSTDTQYF,TGTGCCAGCAGCCCGCTACTCTCGACAGGGGGTAGCACAGATACGCAGTATTTT
TRBV6-1,TRBJ2-1,many,TRBD2,CASRRGTSGLYEQFF,TGTGCCAGCAGACGCGGGACTAGCGGGTTGTATGAGCAGTTCTTC